This T cell receptor (beta chain) originates from a study of blood T cell repertoires in COVID-19. In the study overall: Italy, Spain and the United States were the sources of the convalescent and acute COVID-19 samples.

The germline CDR1 and CDR2 sequences are SGHKS and YYEKEE (reference sequence). V was pared by 3 bases and J by 1 base, with 4 bases of the junction left unmatched. The CDR3 loop spans 16 amino acids. Participants' own reports of clinical history determined their cohort assignment. Sequenced by immunoSEQ multiplex PCR; TCRdb stores in-frame clones only, minus some. This table has around 250,000 clones, about nine tenths appearing once. Sequenced material: PBMCs or T cells enriched from blood (not recorded which). The V call is TRBV5-5, the J call TRBJ2-1, with 10 bases that match TRBD2. The receptor was derived from a human donor in a cohort exposed to, infected with or recovered from COVID-19 (not recorded which). The donor label of this sample is uncertain. CDR3 DNA: TGTGCCAGCAGCTCTATAGCGGGGGGTTCCTACAATGAGCAGTTCTTC. Protein sequence: CASSSIAGGSYNEQFF.